This record concerns one T cell receptor beta chain sequence. Its antigen is undetermined. V shed 3 bases and J shed 4 bases, with 10 bases lying between them. The CDR3 spans 14 residues. Per the germline V gene, CDR1 is SGDLS and CDR2 is YYNGEE. It was via CD45RO/CCR7/CD25/CD127/CD95/CD27 that CD4+ naive, central memory, regulatory and stem cell-like memory cells were sorted. This specimen comes from a study of beta chain features in type 1 diabetes. Findings and caveats of the study: Here, the possible influence of HLA type (on TCRB rearrangement) remained unresolved. Across all four CD4+ subsets, people with type 1 diabetes showed modestly shorter TCRB CDR3s. Sequencing from cDNA could over-represent high-TCR-expressing cells. A pattern of fewer insertions and more deletions at VDJ junctions was seen in type 1 diabetes patients.

The study reverse transcribed the entire isolated RNA, so it sequenced expressed TCRB transcripts. The repertoire was sequenced with immunoSEQ multiplex PCR; TCRdb's copy has only in-frame clones and lacks some. This table has roughly 300,000 clones, about 13% appearing once. The chain couples TRBV9 to TRBJ1-4; tentative D call: TRBD1 (5 bases). The sequencing sample was made of naive CD4+ T cells from blood. This receptor was identified in a young man with type 1 diabetes. CDR3 amino acids: CASSADTLNEKLFF. CDR3 in DNA: TGTGCCAGCAGCGCGGACACCCTTAATGAAAAACTGTTTTTT.